This TCR beta chain was sequenced in a study of untreated major depressive disorder. Overall study results and limits: Differences in TRBV25-01 and TRBV02-01 usage did not reach significance. Compared with controls, depressed patients showed more TRBV05-01 (Vbeta 5.1) usage in CD4+ T cells.

Remarks on this clone: Its antigen is unknown.

Thawed PBMCs underwent magnetic negative selection for CD4+ T cells. Typically about 96% of enriched cells were CD4+. Germline V gene data show CDR1 as LNHDA and CDR2 as SQIVND (reference sequence). The V gene lost 3 bases and the J gene lost 5 bases, with 10 bases spanning the gap. There are 13 residues in the CDR3. Produced via immunoSEQ multiplex PCR; TCRdb's table is partial and in-frame only. The top ten clones hold around 0.6% of a sample with roughly 17,000 clones, approximately 92% of them seen once. This chain joins TRBV19 and TRBJ1-1, with D possibly matching TRBD1 (6 bases). The source is a woman between 35 and 50 years old with major depressive disorder. Sequencing was done on a sample of CD4+ T cells from PBMCs. The CDR3 sequence is CASSMGARTEAFF. The DNA of the CDR3 is TGTGCCAGTAGTATGGGGGCCCGGACTGAAGCTTTCTTT.